The 4 T cell receptor beta chains reported below all come from one sample, sequenced in a study of post-analysis software for immune sequencing data. The antigens these receptors bind are not known. Libraries were made from TCR beta cDNA, and they carried unique molecular identifiers. TCRdb processed the PCR reads anew with MiXCR; each CDR3 protein has one entry. Of more than 500,000 distinct CDR3 sequences listed, 30% to 40% were seen once; the top ten hold 4.5% to 7.5%. Study-wide findings and caveats: Patients showed TRBV5-6, TRBV5-1 and TRBV20-1 among 4 or 5 TRBV segments more frequent than in controls.

Sequencing was carried out using blood. These receptors were taken from a girl aged 2 to 17 with multiple sclerosis.

This rearrangement joins TRBV29-1 to TRBJ1-1; 9 positions match TRBD1. CDR1 is SQVTM, CDR2 ANQGSEA, per germline. This CDR3 spans 13 amino acids. After removal of 4 bases from V and 3 bases from J, the junction contained 3 bases not matched to a gene. CDR3 amino acids: CSVGGQGDTEAFF. Here the CDR3 DNA reads TGCAGCGTTGGGGGACAGGGTGACACTGAAGCTTTCTTT. Supplemented by reference TRBV29-1 and TRBJ1-1, the full variable domain reads SAVISQKPSRDICQRGTSLTIQCQVDSQVTMMFWYRQQPGQSLTLIATANQGSEATYESGFVIDKFPISRPNLTFSTLTVSNMSPEDSSIYLCSVGGQGDTEAFFGQGTRLTVV.

This chain joins TRBV5-1 and TRBJ1-5; tentatively, D is TRBD1 (6 bases). The CDR3 is made up of 14 amino acids. Germline CDR1 and CDR2: SGHRS and YFSETQ. V lost 6 bases and J 6 bases, leaving 16 bases between the germline ends. CDR3 in amino acids: CASTWGPGTQPQHF. CDR3 DNA: TGCGCCAGCACCTGGGGGCCAGGGACTCAGCCCCAGCATTTT.

In this sample, this clonotype turned up a few times. V gene TRBV7-2 combines with J gene TRBJ2-3; either TRBD1 or TRBD2 may supply D (6 bases each). V lost 8 bases to trimming and J lost 1 base, with 13 bases between them. The CDR3 contains 14 residues. Looked up from germline, CDR1 is SGHTA and CDR2 is FQGNSA. DNA for the CDR3: TGTGCCAGCGGGACGGGGGCTGGCACAGATACGCAGTATTTT. As protein: CASGTGAGTDTQYF.

The chain links TRBV28 to TRBJ2-6; D remains ambiguous. CDR1 is MDHEN, CDR2 SYDVKM, per germline. Trimming took off 3 bases at V and 2 bases at J, with 8 bases between the two ends. This CDR3 has 15 residues. The CDR3 protein is CASSFLPTGANVLTF. DNA for the CDR3: TGTGCCAGCAGTTTTCTACCAACTGGGGCCAACGTCCTGACTTTC.